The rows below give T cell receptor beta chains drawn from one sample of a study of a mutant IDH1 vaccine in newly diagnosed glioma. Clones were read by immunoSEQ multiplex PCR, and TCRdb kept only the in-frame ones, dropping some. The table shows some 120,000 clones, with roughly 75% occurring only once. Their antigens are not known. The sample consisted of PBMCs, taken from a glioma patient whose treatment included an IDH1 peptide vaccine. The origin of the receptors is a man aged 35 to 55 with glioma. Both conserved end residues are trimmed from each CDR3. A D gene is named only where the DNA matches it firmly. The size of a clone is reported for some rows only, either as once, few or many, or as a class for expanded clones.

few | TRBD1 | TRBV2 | ASSEVGAGGTEAF
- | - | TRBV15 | ATSPTLGRIMNTEAF
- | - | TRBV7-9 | ASRPDNTGELF
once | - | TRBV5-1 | ASRGTGTFNTGELF
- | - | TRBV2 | ASSVRADYSNQPQH
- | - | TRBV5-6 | ASSLDGRGREQY
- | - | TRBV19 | ASSAIFRGPGETQY
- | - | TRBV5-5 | ASSLGYRNEKLF
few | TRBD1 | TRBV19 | ASSYGGDRFYEQY
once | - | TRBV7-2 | ASSPGFYEQY
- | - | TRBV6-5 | ASSYRATTGELF
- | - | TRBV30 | AWSTLPNYGYT
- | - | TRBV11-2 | ASSLVQFGVETQY
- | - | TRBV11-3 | ASSFRRGTEAF